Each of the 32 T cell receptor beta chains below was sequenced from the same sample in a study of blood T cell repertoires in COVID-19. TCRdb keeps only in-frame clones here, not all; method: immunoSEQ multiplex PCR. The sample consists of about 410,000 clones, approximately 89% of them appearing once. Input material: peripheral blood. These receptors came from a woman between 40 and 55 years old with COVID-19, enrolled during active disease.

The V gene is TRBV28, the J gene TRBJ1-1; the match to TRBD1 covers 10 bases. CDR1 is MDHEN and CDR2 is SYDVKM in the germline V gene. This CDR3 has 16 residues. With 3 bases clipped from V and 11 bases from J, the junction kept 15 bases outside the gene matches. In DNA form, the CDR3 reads TGTGCCAGCAGTTTGTCTCCGGGACAGGGGCCAGGGAGGGCTTTCTTT. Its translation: CASSLSPGQGPGRAFF.

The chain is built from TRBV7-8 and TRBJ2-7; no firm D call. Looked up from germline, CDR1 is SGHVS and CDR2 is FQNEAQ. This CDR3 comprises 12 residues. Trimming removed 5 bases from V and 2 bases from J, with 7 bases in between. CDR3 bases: TGTGCCAGCAGCCCGAGGACCTACGAGCAGTACTTC. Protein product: CASSPRTYEQYF.

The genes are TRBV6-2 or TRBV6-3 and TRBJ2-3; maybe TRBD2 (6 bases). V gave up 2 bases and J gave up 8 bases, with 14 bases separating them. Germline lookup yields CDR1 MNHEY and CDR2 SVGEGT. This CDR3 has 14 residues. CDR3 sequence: CASSYLLNGGTQYF. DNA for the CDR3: TGTGCCAGCAGTTACCTACTTAACGGGGGTACGCAGTATTTT.

CDR3 amino acids: CASSYSVAGPHYGYTF. The CDR3 DNA reads TGTGCCAGCAGTTACTCAGTGGCAGGGCCACACTATGGCTACACCTTC. J is TRBJ1-2 and V is TRBV6-5; a weak D match, TRBD1 (5 bases). The CDR3 runs 16 residues. V lost 0 bases and J 3 bases, leaving 14 bases between the germline ends. Germline CDR1 MNHEY, CDR2 SVGAGI.

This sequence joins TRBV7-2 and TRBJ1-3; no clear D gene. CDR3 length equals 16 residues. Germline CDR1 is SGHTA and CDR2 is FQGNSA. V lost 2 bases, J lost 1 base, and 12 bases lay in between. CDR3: CASSLRARGSGNTIYF. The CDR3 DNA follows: TGTGCCAGCAGCTTACGGGCCCGGGGATCTGGAAACACCATATATTTT.

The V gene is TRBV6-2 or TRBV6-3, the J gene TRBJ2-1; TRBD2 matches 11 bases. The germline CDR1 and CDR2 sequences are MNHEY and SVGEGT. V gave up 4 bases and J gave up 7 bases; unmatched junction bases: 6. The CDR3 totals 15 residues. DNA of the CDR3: TGTGCCAGCAGTTTGACTAGCGGGAATCCAAATGAGCAGTTCTTC. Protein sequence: CASSLTSGNPNEQFF.

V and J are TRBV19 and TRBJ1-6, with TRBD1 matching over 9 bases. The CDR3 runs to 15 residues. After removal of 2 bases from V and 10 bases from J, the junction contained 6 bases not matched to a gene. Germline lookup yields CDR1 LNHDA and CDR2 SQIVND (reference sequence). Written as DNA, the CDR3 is TGTGCCAGTAGTATAAGGGACAGGGTAGGATCACCCCTCCACTTT. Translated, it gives CASSIRDRVGSPLHF. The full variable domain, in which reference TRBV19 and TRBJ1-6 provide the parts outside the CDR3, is DGGITQSPKYLFRKEGQNVTLSCEQNLNHDAMYWYRQDPGQGLRLIYYSQIVNDFQKGDIAEGYSVSREKKESFPLTVTSAQKNPTAFYLCASSIRDRVGSPLHFGNGTRLTVT.

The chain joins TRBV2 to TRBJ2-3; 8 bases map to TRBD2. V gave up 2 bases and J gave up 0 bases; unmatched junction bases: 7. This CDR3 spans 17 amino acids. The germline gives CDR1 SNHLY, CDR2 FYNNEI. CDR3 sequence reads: CASSELGGGTSTDTQYF. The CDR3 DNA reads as TGTGCCAGCAGTGAACTGGGCGGGGGGACAAGCACAGATACGCAGTATTTT.

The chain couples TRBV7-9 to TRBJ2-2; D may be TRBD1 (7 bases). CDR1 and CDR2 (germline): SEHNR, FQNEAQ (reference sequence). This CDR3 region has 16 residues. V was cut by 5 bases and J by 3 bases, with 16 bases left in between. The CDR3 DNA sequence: TGTGCCAGCAGCCCTACAGGGGAGCGGGACACCGGGGAGCTGTTTTTT. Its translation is CASSPTGERDTGELFF.

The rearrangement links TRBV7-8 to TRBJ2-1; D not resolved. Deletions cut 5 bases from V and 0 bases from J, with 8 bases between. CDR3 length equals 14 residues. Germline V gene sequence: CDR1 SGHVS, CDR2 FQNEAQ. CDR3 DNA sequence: TGTGCCAGCAGCCCAGGCAGCTCCTACAATGAGCAGTTCTTC. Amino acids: CASSPGSSYNEQFF.

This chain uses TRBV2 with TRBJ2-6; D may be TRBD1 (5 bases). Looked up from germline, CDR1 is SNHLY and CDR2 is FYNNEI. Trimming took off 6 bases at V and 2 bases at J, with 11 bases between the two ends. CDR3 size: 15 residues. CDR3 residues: CASSPRVAGANVLTF. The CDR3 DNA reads TGTGCCAGCAGCCCCAGGGTAGCTGGGGCCAACGTCCTGACTTTC.

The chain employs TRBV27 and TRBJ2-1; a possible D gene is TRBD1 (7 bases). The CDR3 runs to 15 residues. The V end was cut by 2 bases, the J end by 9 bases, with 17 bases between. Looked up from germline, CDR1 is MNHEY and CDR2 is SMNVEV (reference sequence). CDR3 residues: CASSLPTNRGGEQFF. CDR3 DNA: TGTGCCAGCAGTTTACCCACTAACAGGGGAGGTGAGCAGTTCTTC.

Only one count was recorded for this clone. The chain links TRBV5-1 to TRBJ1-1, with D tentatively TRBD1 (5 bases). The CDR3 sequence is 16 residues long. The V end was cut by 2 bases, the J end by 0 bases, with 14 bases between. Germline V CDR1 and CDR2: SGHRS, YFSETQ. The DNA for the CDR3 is TGCGCCAGCAGCTTAAGTAGGACAACCCTGAACACTGAAGCTTTCTTT. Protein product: CASSLSRTTLNTEAFF.

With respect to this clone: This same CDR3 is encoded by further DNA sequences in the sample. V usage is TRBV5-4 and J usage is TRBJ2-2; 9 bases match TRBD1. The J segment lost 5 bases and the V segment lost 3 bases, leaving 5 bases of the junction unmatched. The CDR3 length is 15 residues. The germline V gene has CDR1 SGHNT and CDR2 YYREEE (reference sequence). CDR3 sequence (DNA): TGTGCCAGCAGCTCTGACAGGGGGAAAACCGGGGAGCTGTTTTTT. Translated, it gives CASSSDRGKTGELFF.

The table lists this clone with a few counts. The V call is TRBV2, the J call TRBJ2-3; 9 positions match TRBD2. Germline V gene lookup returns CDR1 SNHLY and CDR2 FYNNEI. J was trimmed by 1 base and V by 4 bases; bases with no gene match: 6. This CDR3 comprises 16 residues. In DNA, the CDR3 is TGTGCCAGCAGTGGTTCGACTAGCGGCCGCACAGATACGCAGTATTTT. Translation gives CASSGSTSGRTDTQYF.

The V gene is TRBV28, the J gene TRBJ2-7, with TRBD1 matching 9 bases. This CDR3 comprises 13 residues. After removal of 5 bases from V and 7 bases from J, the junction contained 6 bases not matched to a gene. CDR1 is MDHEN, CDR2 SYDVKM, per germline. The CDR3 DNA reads TGTGCCAGCAGTACAGGGGGCGCGGGGGAGCAGTACTTC. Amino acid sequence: CASSTGGAGEQYF.

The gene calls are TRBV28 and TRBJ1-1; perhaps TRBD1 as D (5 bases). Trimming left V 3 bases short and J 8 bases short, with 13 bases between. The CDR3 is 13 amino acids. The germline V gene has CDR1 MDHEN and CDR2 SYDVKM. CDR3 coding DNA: TGTGCCAGCAGTTTGACACAGGTCCCCGAAGCTTTCTTT. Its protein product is CASSLTQVPEAFF.

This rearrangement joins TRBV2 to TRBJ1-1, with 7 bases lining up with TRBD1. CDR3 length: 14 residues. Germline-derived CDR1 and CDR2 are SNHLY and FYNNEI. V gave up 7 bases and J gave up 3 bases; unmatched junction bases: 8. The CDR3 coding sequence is TGTGCCAGCAACAGGGGCGGCGGGGACACTGAAGCTTTCTTT. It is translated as CASNRGGGDTEAFF.

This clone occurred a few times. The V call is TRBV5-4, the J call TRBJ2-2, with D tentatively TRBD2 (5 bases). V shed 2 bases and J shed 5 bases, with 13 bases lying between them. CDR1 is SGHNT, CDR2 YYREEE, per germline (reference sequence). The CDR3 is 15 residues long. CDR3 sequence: CASSFDFRGTGELFF. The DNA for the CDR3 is TGTGCCAGCAGCTTTGATTTCCGAGGGACCGGGGAGCTGTTTTTT.

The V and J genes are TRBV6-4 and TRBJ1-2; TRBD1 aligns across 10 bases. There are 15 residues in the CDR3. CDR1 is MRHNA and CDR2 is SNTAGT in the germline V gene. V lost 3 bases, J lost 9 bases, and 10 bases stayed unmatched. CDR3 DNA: TGTGCCAGCAGTGAAAACCGGGACAGGGGAACGAGCTACACCTTC. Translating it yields CASSENRDRGTSYTF.

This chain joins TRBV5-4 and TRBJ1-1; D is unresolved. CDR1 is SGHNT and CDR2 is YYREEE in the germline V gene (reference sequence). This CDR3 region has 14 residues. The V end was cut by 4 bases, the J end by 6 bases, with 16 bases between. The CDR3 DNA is TGTGCCAGCAGCCAAGGTGGAGTCGACGCTGAAGCTTTCTTT. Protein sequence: CASSQGGVDAEAFF.

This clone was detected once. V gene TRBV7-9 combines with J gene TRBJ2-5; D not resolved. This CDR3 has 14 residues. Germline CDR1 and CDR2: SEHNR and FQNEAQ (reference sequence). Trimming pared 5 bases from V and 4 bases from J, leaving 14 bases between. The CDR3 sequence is CASSLGSLAETQYF. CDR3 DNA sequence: TGTGCCAGCAGCCTAGGTAGCCTCGCAGAGACCCAGTACTTC. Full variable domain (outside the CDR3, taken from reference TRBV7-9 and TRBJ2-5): DTGVSQNPRHKITKRGQNVTFRCDPISEHNRLYWYRQTLGQGPEFLTYFQNEAQLEKSRLLSDRFSAERPKGSFSTLEIQRTEQGDSAMYLCASSLGSLAETQYFGPGTRLLVL.

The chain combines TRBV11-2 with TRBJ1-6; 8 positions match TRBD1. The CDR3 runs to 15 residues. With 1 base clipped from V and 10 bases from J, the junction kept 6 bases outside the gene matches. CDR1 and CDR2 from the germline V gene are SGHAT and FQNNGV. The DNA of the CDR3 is TGTGCCAGCAGCTTAGGTGCAGGGGGCGCCTCACCCCTCCACTTT. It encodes CASSLGAGGASPLHF.

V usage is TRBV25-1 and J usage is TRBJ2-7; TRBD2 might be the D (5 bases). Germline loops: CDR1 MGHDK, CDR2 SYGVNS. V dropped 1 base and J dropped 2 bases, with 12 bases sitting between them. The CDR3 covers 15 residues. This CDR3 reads CASSEWETLTYEQYF. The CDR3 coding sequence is TGTGCCAGCAGTGAATGGGAGACCCTCACCTACGAGCAGTACTTC.

CDR3 region: CASSFSPNEQFF. For the CDR3, the DNA is TGTGCCAGCAGTTTTAGTCCCAATGAGCAGTTCTTC. The chain employs TRBV28 and TRBJ2-1, with D unresolved. Per germline, CDR1 MDHEN and CDR2 SYDVKM. The CDR3 extends over 12 amino acids. Trimming pared 3 bases from V and 6 bases from J, leaving 6 bases between.

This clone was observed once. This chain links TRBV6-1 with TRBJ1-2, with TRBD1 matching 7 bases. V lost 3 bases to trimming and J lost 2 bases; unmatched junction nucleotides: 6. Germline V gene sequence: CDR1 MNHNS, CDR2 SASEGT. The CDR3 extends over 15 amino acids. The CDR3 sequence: CASSEKGAPNYGYTF. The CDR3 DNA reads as TGTGCCAGCAGTGAGAAGGGGGCGCCCAACTATGGCTACACCTTC.

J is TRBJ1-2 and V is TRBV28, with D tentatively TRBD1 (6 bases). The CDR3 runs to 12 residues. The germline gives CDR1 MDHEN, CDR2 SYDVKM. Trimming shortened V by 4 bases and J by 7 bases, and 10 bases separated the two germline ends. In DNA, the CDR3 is TGTGCCAGCAGTTCAACAGGGCCTGGCTACACCTTC. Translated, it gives CASSSTGPGYTF.

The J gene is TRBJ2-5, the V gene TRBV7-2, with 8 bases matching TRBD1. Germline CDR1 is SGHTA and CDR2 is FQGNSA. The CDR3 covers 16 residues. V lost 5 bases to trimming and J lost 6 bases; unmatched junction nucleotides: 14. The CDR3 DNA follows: TGTGCCAGCAGCCTGCGACCTGCACAGGGGGTTAAGACCCAGTACTTC. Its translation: CASSLRPAQGVKTQYF.

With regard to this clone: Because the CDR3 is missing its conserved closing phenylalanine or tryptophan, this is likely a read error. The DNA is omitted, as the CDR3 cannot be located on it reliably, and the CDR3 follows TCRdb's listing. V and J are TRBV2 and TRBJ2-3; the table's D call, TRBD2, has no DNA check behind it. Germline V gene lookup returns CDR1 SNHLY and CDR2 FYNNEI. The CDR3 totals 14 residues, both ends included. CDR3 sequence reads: CASSETASSGSPSA.

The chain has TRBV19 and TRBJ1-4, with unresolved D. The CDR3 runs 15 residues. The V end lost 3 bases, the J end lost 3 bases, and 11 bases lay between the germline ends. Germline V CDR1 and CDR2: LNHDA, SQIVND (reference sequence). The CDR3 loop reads CASSIRVSPNEKLFF. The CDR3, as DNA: TGTGCCAGTAGTATTCGGGTTAGTCCTAATGAAAAACTGTTTTTT.

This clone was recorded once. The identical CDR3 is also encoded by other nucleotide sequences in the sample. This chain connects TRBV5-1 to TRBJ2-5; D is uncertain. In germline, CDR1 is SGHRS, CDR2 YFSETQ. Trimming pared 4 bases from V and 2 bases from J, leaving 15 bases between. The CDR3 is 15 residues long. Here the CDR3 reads CASSPLPGKQETQYF. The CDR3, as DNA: TGCGCCAGCAGCCCGCTCCCAGGAAAACAAGAGACCCAGTACTTC.

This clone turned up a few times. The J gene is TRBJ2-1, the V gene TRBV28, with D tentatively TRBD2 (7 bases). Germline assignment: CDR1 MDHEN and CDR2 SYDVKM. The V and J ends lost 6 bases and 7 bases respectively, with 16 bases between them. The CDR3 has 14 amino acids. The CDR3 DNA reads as TGTGCCAGCAGACAAGGGGGGGATGCGAATGAGCAGTTCTTC. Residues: CASRQGGDANEQFF.